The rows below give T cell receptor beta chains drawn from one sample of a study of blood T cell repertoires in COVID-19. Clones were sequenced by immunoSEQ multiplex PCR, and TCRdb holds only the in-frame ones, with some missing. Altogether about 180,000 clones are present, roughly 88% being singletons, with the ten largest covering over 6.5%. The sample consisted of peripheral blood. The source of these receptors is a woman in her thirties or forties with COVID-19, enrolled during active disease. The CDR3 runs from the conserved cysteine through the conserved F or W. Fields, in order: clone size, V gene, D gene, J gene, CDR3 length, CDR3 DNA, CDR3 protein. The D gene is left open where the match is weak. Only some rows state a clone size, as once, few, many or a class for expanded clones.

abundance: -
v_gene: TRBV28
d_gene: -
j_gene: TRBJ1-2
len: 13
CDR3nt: TGTGCCAGCAGAAGACAGAATAACTATGGCTACACCTTC
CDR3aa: CASRRQNNYGYTF

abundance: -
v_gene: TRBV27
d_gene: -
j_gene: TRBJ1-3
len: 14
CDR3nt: TGTGCCAGCAAGTCGATGGCTCTGGGAAACACCATATATTTT
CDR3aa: CASKSMALGNTIYF

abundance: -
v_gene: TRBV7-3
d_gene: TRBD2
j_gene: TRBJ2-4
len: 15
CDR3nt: TGTGCCAGCAGCTTAATTGCGGGAGGGGGAGACATTCAGTACTTC
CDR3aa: CASSLIAGGGDIQYF

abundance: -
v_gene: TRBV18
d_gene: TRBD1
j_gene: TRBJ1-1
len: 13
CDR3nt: TGTGCCAGCTCGCCGGGACAGTCCACTGAAGCTTTCTTT
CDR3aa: CASSPGQSTEAFF

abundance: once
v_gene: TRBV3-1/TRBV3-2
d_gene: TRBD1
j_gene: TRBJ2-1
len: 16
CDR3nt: TGTGCCAGCAGCCAACGCGCGGGACAGGGGGCCAATGAGCAGTTCTTC
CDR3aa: CASSQRAGQGANEQFF

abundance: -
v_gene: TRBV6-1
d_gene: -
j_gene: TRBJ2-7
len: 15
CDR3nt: TGTGCCAGCAGTGAATATGCGATCAACTCCTACGAGCAGTACTTC
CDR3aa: CASSEYAINSYEQYF

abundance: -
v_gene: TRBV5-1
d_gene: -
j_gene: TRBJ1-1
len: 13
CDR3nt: TGCGCCAGCAGCTCGACAGTGAACACTGAAGCTTTCTTT
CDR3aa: CASSSTVNTEAFF

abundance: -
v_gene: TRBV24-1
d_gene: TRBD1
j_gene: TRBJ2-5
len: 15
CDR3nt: TGTGCCACCAGTGACCAGGACAGGGGTCAAGAGACCCAGTACTTC
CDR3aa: CATSDQDRGQETQYF

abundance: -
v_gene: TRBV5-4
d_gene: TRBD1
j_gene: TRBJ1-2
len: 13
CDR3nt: TGTGCCAGCAGCTGGGACAGGGAGGATGGCTACACCTTC
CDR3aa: CASSWDREDGYTF

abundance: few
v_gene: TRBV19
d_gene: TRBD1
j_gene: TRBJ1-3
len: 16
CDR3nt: TGTGCCAGTAGTATCCTATGGACAGGGAATGGAAACACCATATATTTT
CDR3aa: CASSILWTGNGNTIYF

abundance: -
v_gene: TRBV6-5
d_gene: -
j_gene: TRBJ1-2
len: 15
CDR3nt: TGTGCCAGCAGTTACAGCAGGGAGGGAAGAGGTGGCTACACCTTC
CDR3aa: CASSYSREGRGGYTF

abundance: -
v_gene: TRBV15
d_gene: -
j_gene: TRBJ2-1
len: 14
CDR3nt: TGTGCCACCAGCAGCGTAACAGCGGGCAGTGAGCAGTTCTTC
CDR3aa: CATSSVTAGSEQFF

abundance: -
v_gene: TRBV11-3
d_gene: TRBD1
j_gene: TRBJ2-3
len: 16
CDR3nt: TGTGCCAGCAGCTTAGACACAGGGGGTAGCGTGGATACGCAGTATTTT
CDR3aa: CASSLDTGGSVDTQYF

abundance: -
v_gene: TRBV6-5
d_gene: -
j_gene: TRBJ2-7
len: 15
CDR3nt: TGTGCCAGCAGTTACGTCGGCCGGGGGTCCTACGAGCAGTACTTC
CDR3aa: CASSYVGRGSYEQYF

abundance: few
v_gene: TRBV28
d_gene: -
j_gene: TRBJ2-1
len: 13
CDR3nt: TGTGCCAGCAGTTTTCACGGGGGCAATGAGCAGTTCTTC
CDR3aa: CASSFHGGNEQFF

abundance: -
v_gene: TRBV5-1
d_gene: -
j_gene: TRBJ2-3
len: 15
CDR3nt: TGCGCCAGCAGCTATACACCTGCGGGGACAGATACGCAGTATTTT
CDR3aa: CASSYTPAGTDTQYF

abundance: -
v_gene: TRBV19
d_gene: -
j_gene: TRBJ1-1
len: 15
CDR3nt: TGTGCCAGTAGTATGAAGGGGATCATGAACACTGAAGCTTTCTTT
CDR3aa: CASSMKGIMNTEAFF

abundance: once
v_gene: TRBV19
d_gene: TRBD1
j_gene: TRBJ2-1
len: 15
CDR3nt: TGTGCCAGTAGTATCGGTCAGGGGGTATACAATGAGCAGTTCTTC
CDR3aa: CASSIGQGVYNEQFF

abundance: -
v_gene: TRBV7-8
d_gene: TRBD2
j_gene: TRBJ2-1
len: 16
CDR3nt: TGTGCCAGCAGCTTCCGGGAGGCCATCCGGGACAATGAGCAGTTCTTC
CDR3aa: CASSFREAIRDNEQFF

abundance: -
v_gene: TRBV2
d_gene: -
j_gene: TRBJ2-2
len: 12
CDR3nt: TGTGCCAGCGGAAGGGGTCCCGGGGAGCTGTTTTTT
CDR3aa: CASGRGPGELFF

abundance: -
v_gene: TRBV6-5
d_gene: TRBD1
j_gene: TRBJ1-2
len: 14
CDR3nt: TGTGCCAGCACCATGACAGGGGGCGCGTTTGGCTACACCTTC
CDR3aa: CASTMTGGAFGYTF

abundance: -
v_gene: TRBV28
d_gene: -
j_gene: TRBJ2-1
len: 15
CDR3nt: TGTGCCAGCAGTTTATGGGTACAGGGAAGCAATGAGCAGTTCTTC
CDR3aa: CASSLWVQGSNEQFF

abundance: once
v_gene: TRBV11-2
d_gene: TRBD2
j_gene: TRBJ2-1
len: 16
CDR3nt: TGTGCCAGCAGCTTAAAGGCGGGAGGCTTCTACAATGAGCAGTTCTTC
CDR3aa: CASSLKAGGFYNEQFF

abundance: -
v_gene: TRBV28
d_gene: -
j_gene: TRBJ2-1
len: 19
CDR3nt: TGTGCCAGCAGTTCCCCCTATGCCTCGTCCGATCACCAGGGCAATGAGCAGTTCTTC
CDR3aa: CASSSPYASSDHQGNEQFF

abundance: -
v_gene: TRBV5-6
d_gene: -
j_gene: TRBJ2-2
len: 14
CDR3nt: TGTGCCAGCAGCTTAACAGGCTTCCCCGGGGAGCTGTTTTTT
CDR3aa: CASSLTGFPGELFF

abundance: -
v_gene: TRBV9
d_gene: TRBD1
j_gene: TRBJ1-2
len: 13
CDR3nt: TGTGCCAGCGGTGGACAGGGAGCTCGAGGCTACACCTTC
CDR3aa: CASGGQGARGYTF

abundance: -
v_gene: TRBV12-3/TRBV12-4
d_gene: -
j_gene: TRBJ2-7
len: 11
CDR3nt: TGTGCCAGCAGCCCGGGGTACGAGCAGTACTTC
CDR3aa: CASSPGYEQYF

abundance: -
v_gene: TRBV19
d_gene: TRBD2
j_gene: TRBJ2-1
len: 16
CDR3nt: TGTGCCAGTAGTATTATAGCGGGAGGCTCCTACAATGAGCAGTTCTTC
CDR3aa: CASSIIAGGSYNEQFF

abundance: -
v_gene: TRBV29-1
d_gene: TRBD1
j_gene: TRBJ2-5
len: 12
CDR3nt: TGCAGCGCCGGGGACAGACAAGAGACCCAGTACTTC
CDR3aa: CSAGDRQETQYF

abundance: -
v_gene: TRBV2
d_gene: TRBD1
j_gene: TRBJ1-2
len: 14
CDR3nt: TGTGCCAGCAGTGACGGGGACAGTAGAAATGGCTACACCTTC
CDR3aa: CASSDGDSRNGYTF

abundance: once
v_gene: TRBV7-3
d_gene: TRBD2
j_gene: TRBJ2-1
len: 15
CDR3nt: TGTGCCAGCAGCCCCTCGCGGCTAGCGGACAATGAGCAGTTCTTC
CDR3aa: CASSPSRLADNEQFF

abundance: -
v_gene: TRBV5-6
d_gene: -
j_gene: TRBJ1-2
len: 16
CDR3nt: TGTGCCAGCAGCGGGGTCAACAAGGACAGAAACTATGGCTACACCTTC
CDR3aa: CASSGVNKDRNYGYTF

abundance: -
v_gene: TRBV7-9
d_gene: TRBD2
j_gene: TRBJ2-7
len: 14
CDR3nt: TGTGCCAGCAGCCGACTAGCGGGACCCTACGAGCAGTACTTC
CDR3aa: CASSRLAGPYEQYF

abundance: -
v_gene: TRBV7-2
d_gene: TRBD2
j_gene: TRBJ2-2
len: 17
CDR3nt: TGTGCCAGCAGCTTAGGGAGGGCGGGAGAGGTCACCGGGGAGCTGTTTTTT
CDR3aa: CASSLGRAGEVTGELFF

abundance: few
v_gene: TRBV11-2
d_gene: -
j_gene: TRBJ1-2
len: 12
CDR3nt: TGTGCCAGCAACCCCCACGGCTATGGCTACACCTTC
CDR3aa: CASNPHGYGYTF

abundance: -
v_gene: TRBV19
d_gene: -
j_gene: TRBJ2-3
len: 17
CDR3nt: TGTGCCAGTAGTATAGATGGGACTTCTTGGAGCACAGATACGCAGTATTTT
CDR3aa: CASSIDGTSWSTDTQYF

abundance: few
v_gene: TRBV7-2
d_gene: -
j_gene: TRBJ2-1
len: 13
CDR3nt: TGTGCCAGCAGCTTACTAGATCGGGATGAGCAGTTCTTC
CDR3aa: CASSLLDRDEQFF

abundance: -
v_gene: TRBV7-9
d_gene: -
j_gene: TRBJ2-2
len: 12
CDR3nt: TGTGCCAGCAGCTTGTCCGGGAGGGAGCTGTTTTTT
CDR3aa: CASSLSGRELFF

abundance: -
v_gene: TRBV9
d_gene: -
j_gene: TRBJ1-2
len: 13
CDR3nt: TGTGCCAGCAGCGTAATCCAGGGATCCGGCTACACCTTC
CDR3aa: CASSVIQGSGYTF

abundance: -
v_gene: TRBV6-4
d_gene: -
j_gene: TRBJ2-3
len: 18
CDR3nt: TGTGCCAGCAGCCGGACCATTGGTGGGGGGGCCAGCACAGATACGCAGTATTTT
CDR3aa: CASSRTIGGGASTDTQYF

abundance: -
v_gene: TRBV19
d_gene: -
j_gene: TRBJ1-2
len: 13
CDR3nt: TGTGCCAGTAGTACGTCCCGCGAACGTGGCTACACCTTC
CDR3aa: CASSTSRERGYTF

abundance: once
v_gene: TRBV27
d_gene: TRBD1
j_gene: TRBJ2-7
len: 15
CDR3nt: TGTGCCAGCAGTTTATCGAACCAGGGGGTGAGCGAGCAGTACTTC
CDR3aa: CASSLSNQGVSEQYF

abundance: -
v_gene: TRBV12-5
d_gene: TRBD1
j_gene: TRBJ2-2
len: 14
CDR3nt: TGTGCTAGTGGTTTGAGGACAGGCACCGGGGAGCTGTTTTTT
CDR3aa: CASGLRTGTGELFF

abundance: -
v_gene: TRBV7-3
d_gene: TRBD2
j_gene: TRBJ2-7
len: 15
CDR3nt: TGTGCCAGCAGCCCGGGACTAGTAGGTGGCTACGAGCAGTACTTC
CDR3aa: CASSPGLVGGYEQYF

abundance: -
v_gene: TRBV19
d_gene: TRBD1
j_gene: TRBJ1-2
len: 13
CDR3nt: TGTGCCAGTAGTACAGGGGGCATCTATGGCTACACCTTC
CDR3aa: CASSTGGIYGYTF

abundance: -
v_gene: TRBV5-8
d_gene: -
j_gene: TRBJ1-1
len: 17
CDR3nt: TGTGCCAGCACCCCCCGGGCTACACCGGGACAACGAACGAAAGCTTTCTTT
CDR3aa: CASTPRATPGQRTKAFF